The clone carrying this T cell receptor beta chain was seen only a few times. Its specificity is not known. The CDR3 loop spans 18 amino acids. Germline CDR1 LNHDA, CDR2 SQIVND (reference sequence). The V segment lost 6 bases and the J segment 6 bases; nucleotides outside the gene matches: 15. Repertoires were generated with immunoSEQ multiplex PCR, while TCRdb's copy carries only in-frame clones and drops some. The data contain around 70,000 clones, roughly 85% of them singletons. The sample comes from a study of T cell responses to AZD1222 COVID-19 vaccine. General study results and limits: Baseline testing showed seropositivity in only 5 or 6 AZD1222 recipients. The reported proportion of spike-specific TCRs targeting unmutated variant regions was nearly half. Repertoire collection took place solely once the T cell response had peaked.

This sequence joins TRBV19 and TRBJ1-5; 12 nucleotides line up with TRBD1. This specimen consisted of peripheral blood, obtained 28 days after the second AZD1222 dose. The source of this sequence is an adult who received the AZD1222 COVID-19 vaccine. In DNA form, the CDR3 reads TGTGCCAGTAGGCCAGGGACAGGGGGCTTCGGTTTGAGTCAGCCCCAGCATTTT. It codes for CASRPGTGGFGLSQPQHF.